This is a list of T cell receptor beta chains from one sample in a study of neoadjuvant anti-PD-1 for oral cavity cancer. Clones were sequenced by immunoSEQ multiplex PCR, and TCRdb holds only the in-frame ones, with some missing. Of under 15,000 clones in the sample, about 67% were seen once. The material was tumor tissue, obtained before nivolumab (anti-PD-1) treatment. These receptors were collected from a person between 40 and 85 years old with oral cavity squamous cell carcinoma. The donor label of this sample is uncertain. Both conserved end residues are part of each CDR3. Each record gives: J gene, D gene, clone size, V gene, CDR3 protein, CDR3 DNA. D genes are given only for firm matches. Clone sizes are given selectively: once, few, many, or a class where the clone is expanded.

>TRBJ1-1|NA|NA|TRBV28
CASSVSSTEAFF
TGTGCCAGCAGTGTCTCGAGCACTGAAGCTTTCTTT
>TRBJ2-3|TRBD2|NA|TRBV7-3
CASSPGLATDTQYF
TGTGCCAGCAGCCCTGGACTAGCGACCGATACGCAGTATTTT
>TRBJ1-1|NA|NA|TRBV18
CASSNKENTEAFF
TGTGCCAGCTCAAATAAGGAGAACACTGAAGCTTTCTTT
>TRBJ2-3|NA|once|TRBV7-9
CASSLNRGGTDTQYF
TGTGCCAGCAGCTTAAACAGGGGAGGAACAGATACGCAGTATTTT
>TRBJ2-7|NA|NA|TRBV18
CASSPHPQGYEQYF
TGTGCCAGCTCACCCCACCCACAGGGTTACGAGCAGTACTTC
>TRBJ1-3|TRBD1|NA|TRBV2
CASRITGASGNTIYF
TGTGCCAGCAGGATAACAGGGGCCTCTGGAAACACCATATATTTT
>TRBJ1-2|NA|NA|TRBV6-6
CASSYAGRADYGYTF
TGTGCCAGCAGTTACGCGGGACGCGCGGACTATGGCTACACCTTC
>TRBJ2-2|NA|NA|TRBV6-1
CASYNQNTGELFF
TGTGCCAGCTACAACCAGAACACCGGGGAGCTGTTTTTT
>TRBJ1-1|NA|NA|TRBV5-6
CASSLERSGGKYTEAFF
TGTGCCAGCAGCTTGGAGAGGTCCGGAGGGAAGTACACTGAAGCTTTCTTT
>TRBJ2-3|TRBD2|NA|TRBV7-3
CASSPQTSGRTDTQYF
TGTGCCAGCAGCCCGCAGACTAGCGGGAGAACAGATACGCAGTATTTT
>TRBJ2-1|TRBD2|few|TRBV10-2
CASTVGLPGQFF
TGCGCCAGCACCGTGGGACTACCCGGCCAGTTCTTC
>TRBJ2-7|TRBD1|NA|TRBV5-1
CASSRTGDFREQYF
TGCGCCAGCAGCCGGACAGGAGATTTTCGCGAGCAGTACTTC
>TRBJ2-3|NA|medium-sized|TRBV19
CASSIGAYTDTQYF
TGTGCCAGTAGTATCGGAGCATACACAGATACGCAGTATTTT